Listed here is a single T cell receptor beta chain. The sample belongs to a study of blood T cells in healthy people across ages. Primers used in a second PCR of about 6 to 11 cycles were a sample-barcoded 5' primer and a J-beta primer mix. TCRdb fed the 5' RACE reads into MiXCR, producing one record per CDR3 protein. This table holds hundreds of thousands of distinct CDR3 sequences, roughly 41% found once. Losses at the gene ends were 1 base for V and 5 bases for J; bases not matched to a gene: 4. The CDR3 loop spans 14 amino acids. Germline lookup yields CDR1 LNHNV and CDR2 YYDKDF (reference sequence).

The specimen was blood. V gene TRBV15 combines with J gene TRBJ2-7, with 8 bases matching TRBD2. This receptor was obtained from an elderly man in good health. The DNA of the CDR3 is TGTGCCACCAGCAGAGCGGCGACTAGCGACGAGCAGTACTTC. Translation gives CATSRAATSDEQYF.